These 20 T cell receptor beta chains were sequenced from one sample in a study of T-cell reconstitution after alpha-beta-depleted transplantation in children. For TCRbeta, the library was prepared with unique molecular identifiers. TCRdb re-analysed the PCR reads in MiXCR, keeping a single row per CDR3 protein. The sample lists 490,000 or so distinct CDR3 sequences, 12% seen once, with around 6% in the top ten. Source: PBMCs from the stem cell graft donor, taken from the stem cell graft. All receptors derive from a human donor who donated a stem cell graft to a child with combined immunodeficiency.

The sample holds many counts of this clonotype. The chain has TRBV29-1 and TRBJ2-2; 11 nucleotides agree with TRBD1. Looked up from germline, CDR1 is SQVTM and CDR2 is ANQGSEA. The CDR3 consists of 14 residues. Trimming cost V 7 bases and J 6 bases; bases outside gene matches: 7. In DNA form, the CDR3 reads TGCAGCGGATGGACAGGGGGCGCCGCCGGGGAGCTGTTTTTT. This sequence encodes CSGWTGGAAGELFF.

This clonotype was detected a few times. This rearrangement joins TRBV7-2 to TRBJ2-7; TRBD1 might be the D (6 bases). Trimming removed 5 bases at V and 5 bases at J, with 16 bases between. The CDR3 sequence is 14 residues long. Germline lookup yields CDR1 SGHTA and CDR2 FQGNSA. The CDR3 loop reads CASSRPGGVDEQYF. The CDR3 nucleotides read TGTGCCAGCAGCCGACCTGGGGGCGTTGACGAGCAGTACTTC.

This clonotype occurred a few times. The rearrangement joins TRBV24-1 to TRBJ1-5; 7 positions agree with TRBD1. CDR1 is KGHDR, CDR2 SFDVKD, per germline. This CDR3 is 14 amino acids long. Unmatched junction bases numbered 1, after V lost 5 bases and J lost 1 base. CDR3 sequence reads: CATSAQGSNQPQHF. CDR3 DNA: TGTGCCACCAGTGCACAGGGGAGCAATCAGCCCCAGCATTTT.

This clonotype showed up just a few times. This chain joins TRBV12-3 or TRBV12-4 and TRBJ1-1; maybe TRBD1 (6 bases). Trimming took 5 bases from V and 3 from J, leaving 16 bases between them. There are 15 residues in the CDR3. CDR3 DNA: TGTGCCAGCAGTGGTTACAGGGTTGGTGACACTGAAGCTTTCTTT. Translation gives CASSGYRVGDTEAFF.

This clonotype has more than one count but fewer than ten. This chain links TRBV30 with TRBJ2-7; no clear D gene. V was cut by 0 bases and J by 11 bases, with 11 bases left in between. The CDR3 extends over 11 amino acids. Germline V gene lookup returns CDR1 GTSNPN and CDR2 SVGIG (reference sequence). The DNA for the CDR3 is TGTGCCTGGAGTGTTAGCTTGTTTGAGTACTTC. Protein: CAWSVSLFEYF.

This clonotype was found a few times. The chain is built from TRBV11-3 and TRBJ2-1; 10 nucleotides align to TRBD2. The CDR3 runs 17 residues. The V segment lost 1 base and the J segment 2 bases; nucleotides outside the gene matches: 5. Germline V gives CDR1 SGHNT, CDR2 YENEEA. The CDR3 DNA reads TGTGCCAGCAGCTTAGTAACTAGCGGGACCCCCTACAATGAGCAGTTCTTC. Translated: CASSLVTSGTPYNEQFF. Variable domain in full (rest from reference TRBV11-3 and TRBJ2-1): EAGVVQSPRYKIIEKKQPVAFWCNPISGHNTLYWYLQNLGQGPELLIRYENEEAVDDSQLPKDRFSAERLKGVDSTLKIQPAELGDSAVYLCASSLVTSGTPYNEQFFGPGTRLTVL.

This chain joins TRBV4-3 and TRBJ2-5; 9 nucleotides agree with TRBD2. CDR1 and CDR2 (germline): LGHNA, YSLEER. V trimming: 7 bases; J trimming: 5 bases; junction bases outside the gene matches: 11. This CDR3 is built from 15 residues. Here the CDR3 reads CASTEGAGGLETQYF. In DNA form, the CDR3 reads TGCGCCAGCACCGAAGGGGCGGGAGGGCTGGAGACCCAGTACTTC.

In its sample, this clonotype was seen a few times. The rearrangement links TRBV28 to TRBJ2-7; D is ambiguous. The germline V and J ends were trimmed by 5 bases and 0 bases, with 11 bases remaining between them. CDR3 length: 14 residues. Germline lookup yields CDR1 MDHEN and CDR2 SYDVKM. CDR3 sequence: CASSGVHSSYEQYF. In DNA, the CDR3 is TGTGCCAGCAGTGGGGTGCACTCCTCCTACGAGCAGTACTTC.

This clonotype was seen ten or more times. The chain has TRBV12-3 or TRBV12-4 and TRBJ2-3; 8 bases agree with TRBD2. J gave up 0 bases and V 5 bases, and 4 bases lay outside the gene matches. The CDR3 sequence is 15 residues long. CDR3 residues: CASSGSGDSTDTQYF. DNA of the CDR3: TGTGCCAGCAGTGGTAGCGGGGACAGCACAGATACGCAGTATTTT.

This chain joins TRBV6-2 or TRBV6-3 and TRBJ2-2; D is undetermined. CDR1 is MNHEY and CDR2 is SVGEGT in the germline V gene. The CDR3 length is 16 residues. With 2 bases removed from V and 0 bases from J, the gap between germline ends came to 10 bases. The CDR3 bases are TGTGCCAGCAGTTACGGCGGCAAGACGAACACCGGGGAGCTGTTTTTT. It encodes CASSYGGKTNTGELFF.

The rearrangement joins TRBV7-8 to TRBJ1-4; no definite D call. The CDR3 has 13 residues. CDR1 and CDR2 (germline): SGHVS, FQNEAQ. V was pared by 5 bases and J by 8 bases, with 12 bases between. The CDR3 region has the DNA TGTGCCAGCAGCCCACGAAGTGGAGAAAAACTGTTTTTT. This encodes CASSPRSGEKLFF.

This clonotype was detected a few times. V is TRBV9 and J is TRBJ2-1, with TRBD1 identical over 7 bases. CDR3 length: 15 amino acids. Trimming cost V 4 bases and J 7 bases; bases outside gene matches: 11. In germline, CDR1 is SGDLS, CDR2 YYNGEE. DNA for the CDR3: TGTGCCAGCAGCCCTAGGGGACAGCCGGGGAATGAGCAGTTCTTC. The encoded protein is CASSPRGQPGNEQFF.

This clonotype was observed a few times. The rearrangement joins TRBV27 to TRBJ2-5; tentative D call: TRBD1 (5 bases). Deletions cut 1 base from V and 0 bases from J, with 6 bases between. The CDR3 loop spans 14 amino acids. Germline V gene sequence: CDR1 MNHEY, CDR2 SMNVEV (reference sequence). CDR3 DNA: TGTGCCAGCAGTTTATTAGGGGACCAAGAGACCCAGTACTTC. The encoded protein is CASSLLGDQETQYF.

This clonotype was picked up many times. The chain recombines TRBV12-3 or TRBV12-4 with TRBJ2-7; 8 bases align to TRBD1. After removal of 6 bases from V and 5 bases from J, the junction contained 6 bases not matched to a gene. This CDR3 contains 13 residues. The CDR3 DNA is TGTGCCAGCAGGACCCAGGGGGCGAACGAGCAGTACTTC. This translates into CASRTQGANEQYF.

This clonotype was observed a few times. The chain uses TRBV20-1 and TRBJ2-1; D might be TRBD2 (7 bases). Germline lookup yields CDR1 DFQATT and CDR2 SNEGSKA (reference sequence). The CDR3 runs 13 residues. V gave up 8 bases and J gave up 4 bases, with 15 bases separating them. CDR3 residues: CSHLKGGYNEQFF. The CDR3 DNA reads TGCAGTCACCTCAAGGGGGGGTACAATGAGCAGTTCTTC.

The chain couples TRBV9 to TRBJ2-7, with 7 bases lining up with TRBD1. This CDR3 is built from 13 residues. Germline trimming cut 2 bases from V and 7 bases from J; bases unmatched to any gene: 6. Per the germline V gene, CDR1 is SGDLS and CDR2 is YYNGEE. The CDR3 nucleotides read TGTGCCAGCAGCGTCGACAGGGTGGGAGAGCAGTACTTC. Translation gives CASSVDRVGEQYF.

In DNA form, the CDR3 reads TGTGCCAGCAGTTTATCCGGGGGCGGTTACGGAGAAGGGGATGAGCAGTTCTTC. As protein: CASSLSGGGYGEGDEQFF. The chain combines TRBV27 with TRBJ2-1; perhaps D is TRBD1 or TRBD2 (6 bases each). Trimming took 0 bases from V and 8 from J, leaving 23 bases between them. The CDR3 loop spans 18 amino acids. In germline, CDR1 is MNHEY, CDR2 SMNVEV (reference sequence).

The rearrangement joins TRBV6-2 or TRBV6-3 to TRBJ2-4, with TRBD1 as a possible D gene (6 bases). CDR3 length: 14 residues. The V end was cut by 6 bases, the J end by 9 bases, with 18 bases between. The germline CDR1 and CDR2 sequences are MNHEY and SVGEGT. CDR3 coding DNA: TGTGCCAGCAGGGTGACAGGAGGACGGGGCATTCAGTACTTC. Translating it yields CASRVTGGRGIQYF.

This clonotype showed up just a few times. The V gene is TRBV20-1, the J gene TRBJ2-5; TRBD2 might be the D (7 bases). The V gene lost 0 bases and the J gene lost 2 bases, with 13 bases spanning the gap. Germline CDR1 DFQATT, CDR2 SNEGSKA (reference sequence). CDR3 size: 15 residues. Here the CDR3 reads CSARDAGGRQETQYF. CDR3 DNA sequence: TGCAGTGCTAGAGACGCCGGGGGGCGGCAAGAGACCCAGTACTTC.

This clonotype was counted a few times. This rearrangement joins TRBV6-1 to TRBJ2-1; D is perhaps TRBD1 (5 bases). The germline V and J ends were trimmed by 7 bases and 1 base, with 14 bases remaining between them. This CDR3 is 15 amino acids long. Germline V gene sequence: CDR1 MNHNS, CDR2 SASEGT. CDR3 residues: CASTPQGGSYNEQFF. In DNA, the CDR3 is TGTGCCAGCACCCCGCAGGGTGGGTCCTACAATGAGCAGTTCTTC.